This is a list of T cell receptor beta chains from one sample in a study of blood T cell repertoires in COVID-19. The table came from immunoSEQ multiplex PCR; TCRdb's copy has only in-frame clones and leaves some out. The sample yields about 200,000 clones, around 80% seen once. The sequenced sample was peripheral blood. Receptors originate from a middle-aged man with acute or convalescent COVID-19. CDR3s include the opening cysteine and the closing phenylalanine or tryptophan.

CDR3 length | J gene | V gene | CDR3 protein
15 | TRBJ2-5 | TRBV3-1/TRBV3-2 | CASSRRTSGQETQYF
13 | TRBJ1-1 | TRBV19 | CASSSQVNTEAFF
16 | TRBJ1-2 | TRBV6-2/TRBV6-3 | CASSYSKGSGNYGYTF
15 | TRBJ2-7 | TRBV5-5 | CASSESGSPFYEQYF
15 | TRBJ1-4 | TRBV5-1 | CASSTGDGRNEKLFF
16 | TRBJ2-6 | TRBV2 | CASRDRLFSGANVLTF
15 | TRBJ2-1 | TRBV5-6 | CASSLVSAAYNEQFF
14 | TRBJ1-5 | TRBV5-1 | CASSLDGDSQPQHF
14 | TRBJ2-1 | TRBV11-3 | CASGGGSTYNEQFF
16 | TRBJ1-1 | TRBV12-5 | CASGFVGGTGKSEAFF
16 | TRBJ2-5 | TRBV28 | CASSETVAGGRETQYF
16 | TRBJ2-5 | TRBV7-8 | CASSLALPLAEETQYF
16 | TRBJ1-2 | TRBV19 | CASSLTAGTTDYGYTF
12 | TRBJ1-2 | TRBV6-1 | CASSDLSVRYTF
14 | TRBJ2-3 | TRBV6-5 | CASSPELGTDTQYF
14 | TRBJ2-1 | TRBV28 | CALGGGGAGNEQFF
12 | TRBJ1-1 | TRBV29-1 | CSVEETGWLAFF
12 | TRBJ2-3 | TRBV6-6 | CASRPGGDTQYF
15 | TRBJ2-1 | TRBV5-1 | CASSSGLAGAFEQFF
16 | TRBJ1-1 | TRBV10-3 | CAISESNSQSSTEAFF
13 | TRBJ1-5 | TRBV7-9 | CASSLTGNQPQHF
14 | TRBJ2-1 | TRBV6-4 | CASSVLPGVDEQFF
12 | TRBJ2-5 | TRBV29-1 | CSVVLRNGTQYF
16 | TRBJ1-1 | TRBV3-1/TRBV3-2 | CASSAVTTGLNTEAFF
15 | TRBJ1-6 | TRBV7-2 | CASRPPGQNNSPLHF
15 | TRBJ2-7 | TRBV19 | CASSRAGSSSYEQYF
15 | TRBJ1-6 | TRBV6-6 | CASSYSRGLNSPLHF
15 | TRBJ1-4 | TRBV19 | CASSILDSPNEKLFF
14 | TRBJ2-3 | TRBV19 | CASRSGGSSDTQYF
15 | TRBJ1-6 | TRBV6-5 | CASSYSQGQASPLHF
18 | TRBJ1-2 | TRBV5-8 | CASSLEGDRGALNYGYTF
14 | TRBJ2-7 | TRBV6-5 | CASTMTSGRIEQYF
14 | TRBJ2-3 | TRBV7-9 | CASSATGSTDTQYF
15 | TRBJ1-2 | TRBV5-1 | CASSLDPTGIYGYTF
19 | TRBJ2-3 | TRBV5-6 | CASRGGLAGNQGSTDTQYF
17 | TRBJ2-1 | TRBV5-6 | CASSSYRGLPSYNEQFF
13 | TRBJ1-3 | TRBV6-5 | CASSTTGSHTIYF
14 | TRBJ2-7 | TRBV3-1/TRBV3-2 | CASSQGSGSYEQYF
15 | TRBJ1-5 | TRBV6-1 | CASSAHRGDNQPQHF
14 | TRBJ1-1 | TRBV3-1/TRBV3-2 | CASSQRQQNTEAFF
15 | TRBJ2-7 | TRBV5-4 | CASSKPGLAGGEQYF
19 | TRBJ1-5 | TRBV3-1/TRBV3-2 | CASSQGLMARTGSDQPQHF
17 | TRBJ1-2 | TRBV18 | CASSTGLGTVAGYGYTF
18 | TRBJ1-2 | TRBV4-2 | CASSQEGQGASRNYGYTF
16 | TRBJ2-1 | TRBV4-3 | CASSQDRYISRNEQFF
14 | TRBJ1-2 | TRBV15 | CATSRDLEGFGYTF
12 | TRBJ2-1 | TRBV6-2/TRBV6-3 | CASSYSSGLQFF
13 | TRBJ1-2 | TRBV2 | CASTPIRESGYTF
15 | TRBJ2-2 | TRBV5-1 | CASSRDYTNTGELFF
13 | TRBJ1-2 | TRBV6-2/TRBV6-3 | CASSRRGNYGYTF
15 | TRBJ2-3 | TRBV6-4 | CASSPTGGSTDTQYF
12 | TRBJ2-7 | TRBV2 | CASTDGRYEQYF
16 | TRBJ2-7 | TRBV4-1 | CASSNQPGQVSYEQYF
14 | TRBJ2-7 | TRBV5-1 | CASSLAGGTYEQYF
20 | TRBJ1-5 | TRBV6-2/TRBV6-3 | CASSQAHQGSTVYSNQPQHF
16 | TRBJ2-2 | TRBV18 | CASSPPTSGNTGELFF
13 | TRBJ1-2 | TRBV25-1 | CASSEPGYYGYTF
14 | TRBJ1-6 | TRBV6-5 | CASSSGVGNSPLHF
13 | TRBJ1-2 | TRBV5-5 | CASSPDLTYGYTF